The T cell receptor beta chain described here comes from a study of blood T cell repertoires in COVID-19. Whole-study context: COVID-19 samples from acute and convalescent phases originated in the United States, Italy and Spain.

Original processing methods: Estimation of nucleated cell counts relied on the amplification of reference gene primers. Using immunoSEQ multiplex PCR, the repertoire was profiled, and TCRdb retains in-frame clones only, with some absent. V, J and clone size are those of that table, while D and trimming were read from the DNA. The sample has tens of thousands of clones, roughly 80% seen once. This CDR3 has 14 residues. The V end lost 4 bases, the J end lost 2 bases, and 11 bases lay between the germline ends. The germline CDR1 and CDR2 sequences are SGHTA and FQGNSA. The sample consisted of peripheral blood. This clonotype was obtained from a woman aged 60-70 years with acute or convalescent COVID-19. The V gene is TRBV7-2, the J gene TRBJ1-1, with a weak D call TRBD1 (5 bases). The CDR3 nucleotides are TGTGCCAGCAGCTACAGGAGGGGAAACACTGAAGCTTTCTTT. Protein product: CASSYRRGNTEAFF.